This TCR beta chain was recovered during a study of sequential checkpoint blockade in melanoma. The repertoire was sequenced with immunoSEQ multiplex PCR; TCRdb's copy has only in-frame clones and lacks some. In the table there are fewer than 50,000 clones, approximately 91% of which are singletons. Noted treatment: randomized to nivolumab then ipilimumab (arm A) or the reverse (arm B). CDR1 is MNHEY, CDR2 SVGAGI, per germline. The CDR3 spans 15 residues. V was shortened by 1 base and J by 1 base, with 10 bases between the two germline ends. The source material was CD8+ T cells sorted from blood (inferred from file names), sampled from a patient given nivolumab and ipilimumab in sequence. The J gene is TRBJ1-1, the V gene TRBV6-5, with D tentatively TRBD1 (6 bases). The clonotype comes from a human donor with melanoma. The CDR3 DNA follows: TGTGCCAGCAGTTACTGGGGACACTCGAACACTGAAGCTTTCTTT. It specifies CASSYWGHSNTEAFF.